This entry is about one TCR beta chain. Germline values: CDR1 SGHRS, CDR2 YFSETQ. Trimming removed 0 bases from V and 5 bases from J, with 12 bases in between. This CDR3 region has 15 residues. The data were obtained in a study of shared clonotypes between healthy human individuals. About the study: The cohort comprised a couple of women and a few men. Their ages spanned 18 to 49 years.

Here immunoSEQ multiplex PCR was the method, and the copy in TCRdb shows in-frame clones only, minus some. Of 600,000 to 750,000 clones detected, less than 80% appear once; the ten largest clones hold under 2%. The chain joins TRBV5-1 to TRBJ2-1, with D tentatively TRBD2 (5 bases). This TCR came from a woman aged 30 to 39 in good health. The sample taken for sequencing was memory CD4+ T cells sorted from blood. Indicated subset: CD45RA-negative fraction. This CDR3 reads CASSLVQTRDNEQFF. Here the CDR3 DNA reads TGCGCCAGCAGCTTGGTTCAGACGAGGGACAATGAGCAGTTCTTC. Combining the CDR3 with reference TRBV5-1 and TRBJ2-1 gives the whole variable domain KAGVTQTPRYLIKTRGQQVTLSCSPISGHRSVSWYQQTPGQGLQFLFEYFSETQRNKGNFPGRFSGRQFSNSRSEMNVSTLELGDSALYLCASSLVQTRDNEQFFGPGTRLTVL.